This TCR beta chain was recovered during a study of T-cell reconstitution after alpha-beta-depleted transplantation in children. Whole-study findings and limits: It was surviving recipient T cells and thymic progenitors that gave some patients high TCRbeta diversity at day 60. Several hundred expanded graft clones reportedly were the source of alpha-beta T cells about two months after transplant. One year post-transplant, T-cell counts and diversity were largely derived from T cells produced anew.

CDR3 length: 15 amino acids. CDR1 and CDR2 (germline): LGHNA, YSLEER. Trimming took off 8 bases at V and 7 bases at J, with 22 bases between the two ends. This clonotype occurred many times. No antigen is known for it. Using unique molecular identifiers, the investigators prepared the TCRbeta library. TCRdb redid the calling of the PCR reads with MiXCR, one entry per CDR3 protein. The sample holds 110,000 or so distinct CDR3 sequences, roughly 6.1% seen once. The rearrangement uses TRBV4-3 and TRBJ2-3, with D uncertain. This receptor was obtained from a male patient aged 2 to 9 who had a stem cell transplant for acute lymphoblastic leukemia, so the T cells may come from the graft donor. The sequencing used PBMCs, mostly from graft donor cells, collected 360 days after TCRalphabeta/CD19-depleted stem cell transplant. As DNA, the CDR3 is TGCGCCAGCGCAAAGGGCTATCGGACCTCGAATACGCAGTATTTT. Its protein product is CASAKGYRTSNTQYF.